The text below deals with one T cell receptor (beta chain). The antigen is undetermined. Sample treatment: oral pan-JAK inhibitor, 5-10 mg twice daily. Both peripheral blood and punch biopsies of lesional scalp skin were obtained from patients who had alopecia areata. T lymphocytes (CD4+ and CD8+) were sorted from PBMCs. The sample is drawn from a study of CD8+ T cells in alopecia areata. The sequencing template was cDNA reverse transcribed from extracted RNA. Clones were sequenced by immunoSEQ multiplex PCR, and TCRdb holds only the in-frame ones, with some missing. The sample has about 140,000 clones; around 86% are singletons. Notes on the study in general: Persistence during tofacitinib was seen for many expanded lesional clones in scalp and blood.

The sequenced sample was CD8+ T cells sorted from blood, obtained at week 4, from a patient treated with tofacitinib. The TCR comes from a human donor with alopecia areata.

CDR3: CASSFGPGQGTPEAFF. CDR3 nucleotide sequence: TGTGCCAGCAGTTTTGGACCGGGACAGGGAACCCCTGAAGCTTTCTTT. The V gene is TRBV27, the J gene TRBJ1-1, with 9 bases matching TRBD1. The junction had 11 bases not matched to a gene; V was cut back by 3 bases and J by 6 bases. Germline assignment: CDR1 MNHEY and CDR2 SMNVEV (reference sequence). This CDR3 comprises 16 residues.